This TCR beta chain is drawn from a study of Ad26.COV2.S vaccination and SARS-CoV-2 variants. Study summary: A participant enrolled in the COV1001 Ad26.COV2.S trial arm provided the sample. Study-wide points: Vaccine and placebo recipients had comparable breadth of non-spike TCRs.

CDR3 length: 15 residues. The V gene lost 5 bases and the J gene lost 0 bases, with 17 bases spanning the gap. Germline CDR1 is SQVTM and CDR2 is ANQGSEA. Profiling relied on immunoSEQ multiplex PCR, and the TCRdb table lists in-frame clones only, not all of them. The table lists about 350,000 clones, approximately 86% of them singletons. This sample's treatment: some 20 received Ad26.COV2.S at low or high dose, single or two shots; 5 received placebo; per-sample allocation not given. Specimens were obtained on day 63 following the first vaccine or placebo injection. As concerns this clone: As yet, its antigen is unknown.

Specimen: peripheral blood, collected in a trial of Ad26.COV2.S vaccine versus placebo. The chain recombines TRBV29-1 with TRBJ2-7; D remains unclear. The TCR was taken from a person between 18 and 65 years old who received the Ad26.COV2.S COVID-19 vaccine or a placebo. The CDR3 coding sequence is TGCAGCGTTCGGTATTTGGCGGCGAGCTCCTACGAGCAGTACTTC. It yields the protein CSVRYLAASSYEQYF.